The entry below describes one TCR beta chain. Its target is not known. The record originates from a study of graft-versus-host responses after intestinal transplantation. Study-wide background: Tacrolimus plus steroids were given to all recipients for about 3 years, preceded by anti-thymocyte globulin induction.

Clones were sequenced by immunoSEQ multiplex PCR, and TCRdb holds only the in-frame ones, with some missing. The sample holds around 100,000 clones, 85% to 95% seen once. With 1 base clipped from V and 0 bases from J, the junction kept 5 bases outside the gene matches. The CDR3 extends over 16 amino acids. Germline V gene sequence: CDR1 SGHNT, CDR2 YYREEE (reference sequence). Findings of the study overall: Peak circulating GvH clone levels tracked with early post-transplant HvG declines. GvH clones surfaced in recipient marrow, some emerging earlier in ileum or blood.

J is TRBJ2-3 and V is TRBV5-4; TRBD2 matches 7 bases. This receptor was identified in a human donor who was the organ donor for an intestinal transplant. The specimen comprised unstimulated CD8+ T cells sorted from spleen or lymph node cells, sampled before transplant. The CDR3 is CASSLRREKSTDTQYF. The CDR3, as DNA: TGTGCCAGCAGCTTGCGGCGGGAGAAGAGCACAGATACGCAGTATTTT.